Shown below are 3 T cell receptor beta chains from a single sample sequenced in a study of T cell clonality in common variable immunodeficiency. The method was immunoSEQ multiplex PCR; TCRdb's version includes in-frame clones alone and lacks a portion of them. The sample yields roughly 70,000 clones, without any singletons. The sequenced material came from peripheral blood mononuclear cells. The source of these receptors is a person between 18 and 70 years old in good health.

In this sample, this clone turned up many times. The CDR3 end falls 3 residues outside the read, so it is completed with the germline J gene. The chain has TRBV7-3 and TRBJ2-1; 16 bases are a match to TRBD2. V lost 4 bases, J lost 9 bases, and 6 bases stayed unmatched. CDR1 and CDR2 (germline): SGHTA, FQGTGA. The CDR3 has 16 amino acids. The CDR3 spells CASSSGLAGGPSEQFF. The covered CDR3 bases are TGTGCCAGCAGCTCGGGACTAGCGGGAGGGCCAAGTGAG.

This clone was detected many times. The CDR3 end is not reached by the read, which stops 3 residues before it; the germline J gene fills it in. The genes are TRBV27 and TRBJ2-7, with a possible D match to TRBD2 (6 bases). CDR1 is MNHEY and CDR2 is SMNVEV in the germline V gene (reference sequence). The CDR3 has 15 amino acids. The V gene lost 6 bases and the J gene lost 3 bases, with 18 bases spanning the gap. CDR3 amino acids: CASSLSSGVGYEQYF. CDR3 bases read: TGTGCCAGCAGCCTCTCATCGGGGGTAGGCTACGAG.

This clone was seen repeatedly, ten times or more. The read finishes 3 residues shy of the CDR3 end, and the germline J gene is used to complete it. The rearrangement joins TRBV7-3 to TRBJ2-1, with 7 bases lining up with TRBD1. The junction had 5 bases not matched to a gene; V was cut back by 5 bases and J by 7 bases. CDR3 length: 13 residues. Looked up from germline, CDR1 is SGHTA and CDR2 is FQGTGA. This chain's CDR3 is CASSLGQENEQFF. Incomplete CDR3 DNA: TGTGCCAGCAGCCTCGGACAGGAAAATGAG.